This T cell receptor beta chain comes out of a study of T cells in Graves' hyperthyroidism and ophthalmopathy. Amplification of TCR beta CDR3 regions used RNA as the template. The TCR CDR3 first-round RT-PCR relied on the HTBI primer set. TCRdb re-called the multiplex PCR reads with MiXCR, one entry per CDR3 protein. The top ten hold less than 65% of the sample, which has 300,000 to 350,000 distinct CDR3 sequences, 21% seen once. The clonotype was recovered from a woman aged 50 to 60 with Graves' hyperthyroidism. Sequenced input: blood.

CDR3 residues: CSARAGGTYNEQFF. The CDR3 coding sequence is TGCAGTGCTAGGGCGGGAGGCACCTACAATGAGCAGTTCTTC. This rearrangement joins TRBV20-1 to TRBJ2-1; TRBD2 aligns across 8 bases. The germline V gene has CDR1 DFQATT and CDR2 SNEGSKA (reference sequence). This CDR3 has 14 amino acids. J was trimmed by 2 bases and V by 3 bases; bases with no gene match: 3.